A selection of T cell receptor beta chains follows, all from one sample in a study of T cell responses to AZD1222 COVID-19 vaccine. The table came from immunoSEQ multiplex PCR; TCRdb's copy has only in-frame clones and leaves some out. Altogether fewer than 70,000 clones are present, roughly 87% being singletons, with the ten largest covering 5% to 6.5%. The source material was peripheral blood, sampled 28 days after the second AZD1222 dose. These receptors originate from an adult who received the AZD1222 COVID-19 vaccine. Each CDR3 is given with its conserved first and last residue. Not all rows give a size; the values are once, few, many and, for expanded clones, a class.

TRBJ2-1 - TRBV25-1 14 CASSTSGTTIEQFF
TRBJ2-5 - TRBV28 15 CASSRLAGAQETQYF
TRBJ2-1 - TRBV7-3 16 CASSSGGVGSYNEQFF
TRBJ1-2 - TRBV6-5 16 CASSYVRTGGGYGYTF
TRBJ1-4 - TRBV5-1 16 CASSPGIGATNEKLFF
TRBJ1-1 - TRBV29-1 12 CSGTIGNTEAFF
TRBJ2-1 - TRBV7-2 15 CASSPHRASYNEQFF
TRBJ1-3 - TRBV6-5 15 CASTQTGNSGNTIYF
TRBJ1-4 - TRBV19 15 CASRGGDATNEKLFF
TRBJ2-6 - TRBV3-1/TRBV3-2 17 CASSQDRGGSGANVLTF
TRBJ2-3 - TRBV6-5 14 CASSPGAQEDTQYF
TRBJ2-1 - TRBV19 16 CASSIRRQVSYNEQFF
TRBJ2-7 - TRBV5-3 16 CARSLLDRPSSYEQYF
TRBJ1-5 - TRBV12-3/TRBV12-4 12 CASTFSNQPQHF
TRBJ2-7 - TRBV6-2/TRBV6-3 14 CASSYSTSGSQQYF
TRBJ1-3 - TRBV9 13 CASSRGRENTIYF
TRBJ1-5 - TRBV5-6 16 CASSYGQGALNQPQHF
TRBJ1-1 few TRBV28 14 CASILTGVNTEAFF
TRBJ2-7 few TRBV12-3/TRBV12-4 11 CASTLTGEQYF
TRBJ1-5 - TRBV28 14 CASSLFSPFQPQHF
TRBJ2-3 once TRBV6-4 12 CASSDSSHTQYF
TRBJ2-7 - TRBV12-5 17 CASGLVQTAGTNYEQYF
TRBJ1-6 - TRBV28 13 CASSLHRNSPLHF
TRBJ2-5 - TRBV7-2 17 CASSLGGTSGRKETQYF
TRBJ1-4 - TRBV3-1/TRBV3-2 15 CASSYPGQGSEKLFF
TRBJ2-2 - TRBV5-1 17 CASSTGLAGTNTGELFF
TRBJ1-2 - TRBV5-1 15 CASSLVAGGDYGYTF
TRBJ2-2 once TRBV6-5 12 CASGGNTGELFF
TRBJ2-1 - TRBV5-1 15 CASSLIGTGQGEQFF
TRBJ2-7 once TRBV19 15 CASSMSGGDSYEQYF
TRBJ2-5 - TRBV19 15 CASSLKREGRETQYF
TRBJ1-2 - TRBV9 13 CASSVWGSYGYTF
TRBJ2-3 - TRBV24-1 14 CATEPGGATDTQYF
TRBJ1-2 once TRBV6-2/TRBV6-3 14 CASSYRQNNYGYTF
TRBJ1-6 - TRBV6-2/TRBV6-3 13 CASSYFQDSPLHF
TRBJ1-3 - TRBV27 15 CASRRDRGQGNTIYF
TRBJ1-2 - TRBV27 15 CASRGPTALSRGYTF
TRBJ1-4 - TRBV5-1 14 CASSSGSYAEKLFF
TRBJ2-7 - TRBV7-9 13 CASSILTRYEQYF
TRBJ1-4 once TRBV28 15 CASSAQQGTNEKLFF
TRBJ1-4 - TRBV19 14 CASSIGGTNEKLFF
TRBJ2-1 once TRBV5-1 14 CASKASGGYNEQFF
TRBJ2-1 - TRBV7-3 16 CASSPAGTRPYNEQFF
TRBJ1-2 once TRBV29-1 13 CSVPKQGPEGYTF
TRBJ2-2 - TRBV27 16 CASTSGTGAWSGELFF
TRBJ2-5 - TRBV7-2 16 CASSLSPPGPRRTQYF